A selection of T cell receptor beta chains follows, all from one sample in a study of cytomegalovirus exposure and HLA in healthy donors. Here immunoSEQ multiplex PCR was the method, and the copy in TCRdb shows in-frame clones only, minus some. The data contain about 110,000 clones, 82% of them seen just once; the ten biggest clones take up 2% to 3%. The source material was PBMCs. The receptors come from a man aged 25 to 40 in good health and CMV-seropositive. Both conserved end residues are part of each CDR3.

j_call v_call cdr3_aa
TRBJ2-1 TRBV10-3 CAISEFREPSYNEQFF
TRBJ1-4 TRBV5-1 CATREGGFDEKLFF
TRBJ2-7 TRBV19 CASSSRGGVYEQYF
TRBJ1-1 TRBV7-8 CASSFDRDTEAFF
TRBJ1-1 TRBV6-1 CASSAPGGLNTEAFF
TRBJ1-6 TRBV7-2 CASSTRQTQNSPLHF
TRBJ1-1 TRBV19 CASSPTDTEAFF
TRBJ1-3 TRBV5-1 CASSTRGVSGNTIYF
TRBJ1-3 TRBV11-3 CASSLSGTGNTIYF
TRBJ1-2 TRBV5-1 CASTETGRDGYTF
TRBJ2-1 TRBV11-3 CASGSGGSYNEQFF
TRBJ1-1 TRBV9 CASSAGQPEILPTFYTEAFF
TRBJ2-7 TRBV27 CASRTGYEQYF
TRBJ2-7 TRBV18 CASSPASRTSEGQYF
TRBJ2-4 TRBV11-2 CASSFGQGASAKNIQYF
TRBJ1-1 TRBV9 CASGQLNTEAFF
TRBJ1-1 TRBV2 CASSPYTEAFF
TRBJ2-1 TRBV5-1 CASSLLPGQGSYNEQFF
TRBJ1-2 TRBV7-2 CASSTPGGRNYGYTF
TRBJ2-3 TRBV10-2 CASRGTSGGHTDTQYF
TRBJ2-1 TRBV6-1 CASSEAERGGVIEQFF
TRBJ1-4 TRBV19 CASRGQGATNEKLFF
TRBJ1-5 TRBV2 CASSGQGNSNQPQHF
TRBJ2-1 TRBV2 CASIVDSPWNEQFF
TRBJ2-7 TRBV5-1 CASSLAAGGPDEQYF
TRBJ2-7 TRBV5-1 CASSTSYSTGYRSYEQYF
TRBJ1-2 TRBV7-9 CATKTGKDNYGYTF
TRBJ1-6 TRBV13 CASSPVNSPLHF
TRBJ2-1 TRBV5-8 CASSRWPSGVNEQFF
TRBJ1-4 TRBV18 CASSGQQDEKLFF
TRBJ1-1 TRBV7-9 CASSFGGQDTEAFF
TRBJ1-1 TRBV6-6 CASSYSVSKNSEAFF
TRBJ2-1 TRBV5-1 CASRPTQGPAYNEQFF
TRBJ2-5 TRBV10-3 CAIRLGLAGALQETQYF
TRBJ2-6 TRBV9 CASSVTGSGANGLTF
TRBJ1-5 TRBV19 CASSILGSNQPQHF
TRBJ1-1 TRBV18 CASSPGQDIKAFF
TRBJ1-1 TRBV7-3 CASSSRAGNVNTEAFF
TRBJ2-1 TRBV7-6 CASSTPSGTVINEQFF
TRBJ2-1 TRBV4-1 CASSQTTGTSVPDEQFF
TRBJ2-3 TRBV5-1 CASSWGETGRVSTDTQYF
TRBJ2-6 TRBV7-2 CASAQGATTGANVLTF
NA TRBV19 CASTGLAGAEQYF
TRBJ2-1 TRBV7-4 CASSLRGQGEWSEQFF
TRBJ2-5 TRBV30 CAWSLGGRNQETQYF
TRBJ1-3 TRBV5-5 CASSLDYFGNTIYF
TRBJ2-5 TRBV5-1 CASSLTGTALQETQYF
TRBJ2-3 TRBV10-1 CASSGFAGTSADTQYF
TRBJ2-3 TRBV10-1 CASSERGADTQYF
TRBJ2-2 TRBV6-1 CASSEAVTRQGGELFF
TRBJ1-2 TRBV28 CASSGLGYLYGYTF
TRBJ1-1 TRBV5-4 CASRLDVGQLNTEAFF
TRBJ1-1 TRBV4-2 CASSQESVEAFF